This TCR beta chain was retrieved from a study of immune evolution from preneoplasia to lung adenocarcinoma. Of note for this clone: Antigen unknown.

Study conclusions and caveats: Later-stage lesions appeared to have more T cells, more diversity, less clonality. Top clone share appeared to fall from AAH through AIS, MIA, adenocarcinoma.

Histologic diagnosis was independently verified by two lung pathologists. The CDR3 runs 15 residues. The V gene end was trimmed by 4 bases and the J gene end by 6 bases; junction bases not matched to a gene: 10. Germline CDR1 SGHRS, CDR2 YFSETQ. Profiling relied on immunoSEQ multiplex PCR, and the TCRdb table lists in-frame clones only, not all of them. The sample consists of under 4,500 clones, about 87% of them appearing once. The receptor was derived from a person aged 55-80 years with lung adenocarcinoma. This sequence joins TRBV5-1 and TRBJ1-1, with 9 bases identical to TRBD1. What was sequenced was FFPE lung adenocarcinoma in situ tissue. The CDR3 here is CASSPTPRQGAEAFF. The CDR3 nucleotides read TGCGCCAGCAGCCCGACCCCGAGACAGGGGGCTGAAGCTTTCTTT.